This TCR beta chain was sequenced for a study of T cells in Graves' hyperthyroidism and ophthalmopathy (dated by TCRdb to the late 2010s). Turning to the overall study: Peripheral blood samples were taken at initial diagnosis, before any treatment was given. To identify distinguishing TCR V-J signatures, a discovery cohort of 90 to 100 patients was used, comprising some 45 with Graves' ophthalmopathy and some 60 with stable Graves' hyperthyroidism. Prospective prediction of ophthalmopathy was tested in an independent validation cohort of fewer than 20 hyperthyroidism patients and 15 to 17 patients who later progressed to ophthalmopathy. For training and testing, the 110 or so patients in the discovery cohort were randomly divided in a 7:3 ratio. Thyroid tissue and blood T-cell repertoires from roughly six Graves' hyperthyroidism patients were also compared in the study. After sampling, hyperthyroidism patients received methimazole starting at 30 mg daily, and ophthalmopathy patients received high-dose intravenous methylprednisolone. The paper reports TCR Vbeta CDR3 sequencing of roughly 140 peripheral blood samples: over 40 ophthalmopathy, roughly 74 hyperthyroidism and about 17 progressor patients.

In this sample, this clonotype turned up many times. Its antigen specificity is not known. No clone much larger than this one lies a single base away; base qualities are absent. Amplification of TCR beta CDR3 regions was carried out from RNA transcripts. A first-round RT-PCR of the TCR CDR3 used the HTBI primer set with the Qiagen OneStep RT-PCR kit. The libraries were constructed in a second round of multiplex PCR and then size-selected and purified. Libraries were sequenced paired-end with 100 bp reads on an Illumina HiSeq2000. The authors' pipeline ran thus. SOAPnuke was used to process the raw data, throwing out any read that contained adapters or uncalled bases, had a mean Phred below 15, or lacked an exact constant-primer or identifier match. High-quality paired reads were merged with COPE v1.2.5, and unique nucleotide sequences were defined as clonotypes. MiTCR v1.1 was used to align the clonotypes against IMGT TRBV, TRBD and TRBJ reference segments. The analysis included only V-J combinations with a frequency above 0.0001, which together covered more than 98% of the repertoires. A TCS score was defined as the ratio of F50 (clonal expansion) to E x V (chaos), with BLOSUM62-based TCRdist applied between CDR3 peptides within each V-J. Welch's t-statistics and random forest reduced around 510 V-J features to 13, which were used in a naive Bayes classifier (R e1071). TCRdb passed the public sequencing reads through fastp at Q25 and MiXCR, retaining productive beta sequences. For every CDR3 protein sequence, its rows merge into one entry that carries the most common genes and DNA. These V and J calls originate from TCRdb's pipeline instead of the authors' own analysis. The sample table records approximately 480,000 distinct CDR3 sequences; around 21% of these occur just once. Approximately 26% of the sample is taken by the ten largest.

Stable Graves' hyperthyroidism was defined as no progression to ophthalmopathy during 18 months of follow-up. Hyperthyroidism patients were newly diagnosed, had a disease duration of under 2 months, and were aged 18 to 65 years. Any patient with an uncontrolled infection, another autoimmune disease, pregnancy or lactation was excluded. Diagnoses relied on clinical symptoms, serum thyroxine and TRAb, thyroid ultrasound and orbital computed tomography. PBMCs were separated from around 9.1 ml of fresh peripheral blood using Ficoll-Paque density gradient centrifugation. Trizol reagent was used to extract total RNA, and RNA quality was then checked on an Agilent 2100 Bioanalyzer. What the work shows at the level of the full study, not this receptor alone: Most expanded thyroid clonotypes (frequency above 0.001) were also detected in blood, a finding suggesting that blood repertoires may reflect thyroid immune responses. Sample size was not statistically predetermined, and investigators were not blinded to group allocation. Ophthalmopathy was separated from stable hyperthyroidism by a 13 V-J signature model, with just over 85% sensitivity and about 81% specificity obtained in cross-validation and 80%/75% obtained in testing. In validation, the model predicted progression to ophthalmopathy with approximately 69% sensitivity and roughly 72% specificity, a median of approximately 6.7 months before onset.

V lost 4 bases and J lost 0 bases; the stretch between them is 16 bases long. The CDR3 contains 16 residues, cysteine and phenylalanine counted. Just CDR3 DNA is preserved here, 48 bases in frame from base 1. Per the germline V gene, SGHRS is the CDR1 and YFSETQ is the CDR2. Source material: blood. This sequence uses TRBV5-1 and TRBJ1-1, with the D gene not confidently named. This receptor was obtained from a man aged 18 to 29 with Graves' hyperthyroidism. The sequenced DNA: TGCGCCAGCAGCCACCCTGATGTCCCCATGAACACTGAAGCTTTCTTT. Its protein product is CASSHPDVPMNTEAFF.